Below are 26 T cell receptor beta chains sequenced from a single sample in a study of early T cells in non-severe SARS-CoV-2 infection. TCRdb re-called the 5' RACE reads with MiXCR, one entry per CDR3 protein. The table includes about 77,000 distinct CDR3 sequences, approximately 9.1% detected once. Sequenced: whole blood. All receptors come from an adult who was a healthcare worker with PCR-confirmed SARS-CoV-2 infection or an uninfected control (not recorded which).

This clonotype has at least ten counts. The chain is built from TRBV27 and TRBJ2-2, with no clear D. The CDR3 spans 13 residues. Germline-derived CDR1 and CDR2 are MNHEY and SMNVEV (reference sequence). Trimming removed 4 bases at V and 5 bases at J, with 8 bases between. Here the CDR3 DNA reads TGTGCCAGCAGTTCCACAAAGACCGGGGAGCTGTTTTTT. It yields the protein CASSSTKTGELFF.

CDR3 DNA: TGTGCCAGCAGTTCCTGGACGCAAGATGTGACAGATACGCAGTATTTT. Translated: CASSSWTQDVTDTQYF. The chain has TRBV27 and TRBJ2-3; D call uncertain. The germline CDR1 and CDR2 sequences are MNHEY and SMNVEV (reference sequence). The CDR3 spans 16 residues. Trimming stripped 4 bases from V and 3 bases from J, with 17 bases between.

This clonotype showed up just a few times. The rearrangement links TRBV29-1 to TRBJ1-1, with D perhaps TRBD1 (5 bases). Germline loops: CDR1 SQVTM, CDR2 ANQGSEA. The length of the CDR3 is 12 residues. The V end was cut by 6 bases, the J end by 0 bases, with 8 bases between. CDR3 nucleotides: TGCAGCGTGACAGATATGAACACTGAAGCTTTCTTT. Amino acid sequence: CSVTDMNTEAFF.

This clonotype came up a few times. The gene calls are TRBV29-1 and TRBJ1-2; maybe TRBD1 (6 bases). The CDR3 has 13 amino acids. Trimming left V 5 bases short and J 2 bases short, with 12 bases between. From germline, CDR1 is SQVTM and CDR2 ANQGSEA. The CDR3 is CSVPTGLNYGYTF. CDR3 bases: TGCAGCGTTCCGACAGGTCTAAACTATGGCTACACCTTC.

V gene TRBV2 combines with J gene TRBJ2-6; perhaps TRBD1 as D (6 bases). There are 13 residues in the CDR3. V was shortened by 9 bases and J by 0 bases, with 6 bases between the two germline ends. The germline V gene encodes CDR1 SNHLY and CDR2 FYNNEI. CDR3 nucleotide sequence: TGTGCCAGACAGGGCTCTGGGGCCAACGTCCTGACTTTC. This translates into CARQGSGANVLTF.

This chain links TRBV15 with TRBJ2-6, with TRBD2 matching over 10 bases. CDR1 LNHNV and CDR2 YYDKDF come from the germline V gene (reference sequence). After removal of 5 bases from V and 1 base from J, the junction contained 11 bases not matched to a gene. There are 19 residues in the CDR3. This CDR3 reads CATSSDMASGSSGANVLTF. The CDR3 DNA is TGTGCCACCAGCTCAGATATGGCTAGCGGGAGTTCTGGGGCCAACGTCCTGACTTTC.

This clonotype was detected ten times or more. The chain links TRBV6-2 or TRBV6-3 to TRBJ1-4; D might be TRBD1 (6 bases). The germline V gene encodes CDR1 MNHEY and CDR2 SVGEGT. This CDR3 region has 15 residues. The CDR3 DNA sequence: TGTGGCACGGGACCTTCTGGACAGATGATGAAAAAACTGTTTTTT. It encodes CGTGPSGQMMKKLFF.

This clonotype appeared many times. J is TRBJ2-1 and V is TRBV5-4, with 10 bases lining up with TRBD2. CDR3 length: 17 amino acids. Germline-derived CDR1 and CDR2 are SGHNT and YYREEE (reference sequence). After removal of 4 bases from V and 6 bases from J, the junction contained 13 bases not matched to a gene. Here the CDR3 DNA reads TGTGCCAGCAGCGCGACTAGCGGGTCTGTTGGGACCAATGAGCAGTTCTTC. Its translation is CASSATSGSVGTNEQFF.

This clonotype was seen more than once but under ten times. The genes are TRBV28 and TRBJ1-1, with a possible D match to TRBD1 (6 bases). V was trimmed by 10 bases and J by 1 base, leaving 13 bases between them. The CDR3 length is 13 residues. Germline CDR1 reads MDHEN; CDR2 reads SYDVKM. CDR3 DNA sequence: TGTGCCACCTTCCGAGGGGGGAACACTGAAGCTTTCTTT. Protein sequence: CATFRGGNTEAFF.

V is TRBV7-2 and J is TRBJ2-7; D gene uncertain. The CDR3 length is 12 residues. CDR1 and CDR2 (germline): SGHTA, FQGNSA. Trimming shortened V by 2 bases and J by 3 bases, and 5 bases separated the two germline ends. CDR3 protein: CASSLHYYEQYF. CDR3 bases: TGTGCCAGCAGCTTACACTACTACGAGCAGTACTTC. The full variable domain, its missing parts supplied by reference TRBV7-2 and TRBJ2-7, is GAGVSQSPSNKVTEKGKDVELRCDPISGHTALYWYRQSLGQGLEFLIYFQGNSAPDKSGLPSDRFSAERTGGSVSTLTIQRTQQEDSAVYLCASSLHYYEQYFGPGTRLTVT.

This clonotype was recorded at least ten times. The rearrangement links TRBV4-2 to TRBJ1-6; 10 nucleotides align to TRBD1. The J segment lost 11 bases and the V segment lost 0 bases, leaving 10 bases of the junction unmatched. This CDR3 is 17 amino acids long. Germline V gene data show CDR1 as LGHNA and CDR2 as YNFKEQ. Here the CDR3 reads CASSQEGTGVVDTPLHF. In DNA form, the CDR3 reads TGTGCCAGCAGCCAAGAGGGGACAGGGGTAGTTGATACACCCCTCCACTTT.

This clonotype came up a few times. The chain joins TRBV28 to TRBJ1-5; D gene unclear. This CDR3 is 12 amino acids long. The V end lost 5 bases, the J end lost 2 bases, and 4 bases lay between the germline ends. Germline V gene lookup returns CDR1 MDHEN and CDR2 SYDVKM. CDR3 bases: TGTGCCAGCAGTCGGGGCAATCAGCCCCAGCATTTT. Its protein is CASSRGNQPQHF.

This clonotype appeared many times. The V gene is TRBV5-1, the J gene TRBJ1-1; D gene unclear. V lost 1 base to trimming and J lost 1 base, with 14 bases between them. The CDR3 sequence is 16 residues long. CDR1 SGHRS and CDR2 YFSETQ come from the germline V gene. The CDR3 loop is CASSLSVRAGNTEAFF. DNA for the CDR3: TGCGCCAGCAGCTTGTCTGTAAGGGCAGGGAACACTGAAGCTTTCTTT.

This clonotype has a count of ten or more. The CDR3 sequence is CASSPRTSAHNEQFF. Here the CDR3 DNA reads TGCGCCAGCAGCCCAAGGACTAGCGCCCACAATGAGCAGTTCTTC. The chain links TRBV5-1 to TRBJ2-1; 9 bases map to TRBD2. This CDR3 is 15 amino acids long. From germline, CDR1 is SGHRS and CDR2 YFSETQ. After removal of 4 bases from V and 5 bases from J, the junction contained 7 bases not matched to a gene.

This clonotype appeared many times. This chain links TRBV28 with TRBJ2-3; D unresolved. In germline, CDR1 is MDHEN, CDR2 SYDVKM. V lost 8 bases and J 6 bases, leaving 12 bases between the germline ends. CDR3 length: 12 amino acids. The CDR3 sequence: CASGLGYDTQYF. CDR3 coding DNA: TGTGCCAGCGGGTTGGGTTACGATACGCAGTATTTT.

At least ten counts were recorded for this clonotype. The rearrangement links TRBV28 to TRBJ2-7; 9 nucleotides match TRBD2. V was pared by 4 bases and J by 1 base, with 17 bases of the junction left unmatched. CDR1 and CDR2 (germline): MDHEN, SYDVKM. The CDR3 is made up of 19 amino acids. The CDR3 reads CASSYPLEREARISYEQYF. CDR3 bases: TGTGCCAGCAGTTACCCCCTGGAGCGGGAGGCTCGAATATCCTACGAGCAGTACTTC.

This clonotype showed up many times. The chain joins TRBV28 to TRBJ2-7; no clear D. The V and J ends lost 3 bases and 6 bases respectively, with 18 bases between them. CDR1 and CDR2 (germline): MDHEN, SYDVKM. The CDR3 loop spans 15 amino acids. The CDR3 nucleotides read TGTGCCAGCAGTTTTCCTCGTTTCCACGAGAGCGAGCAGTACTTC. Translating it yields CASSFPRFHESEQYF.

This clonotype has just a few counts. This rearrangement joins TRBV20-1 to TRBJ1-3, with D perhaps TRBD1 (5 bases). Germline V CDR1 and CDR2: DFQATT, SNEGSKA (reference sequence). The V end was cut by 1 base, the J end by 9 bases, with 13 bases between. The CDR3 length is 13 residues. The CDR3 coding sequence is TGCAGTGCTAGAGGGACACCCTTCGGCACCATATATTTT. It codes for CSARGTPFGTIYF.

This clonotype was counted a few times. This chain joins TRBV12-3 or TRBV12-4 and TRBJ2-5; 13 positions agree with TRBD2. Unmatched junction bases numbered 4, after V lost 5 bases and J lost 1 base. This CDR3 region has 16 residues. CDR3 in DNA: TGTGCCAGCAGTGGACTAGCGGGAGACATCCAAGAGACCCAGTACTTC. It is translated as CASSGLAGDIQETQYF.

This chain uses TRBV2 with TRBJ1-2, with 7 positions matching TRBD1. The J segment lost 6 bases and the V segment lost 6 bases, leaving 4 bases of the junction unmatched. CDR3 length: 12 residues. Germline CDR1 and CDR2: SNHLY and FYNNEI. DNA for the CDR3: TGTGCCAGCAGCGCTACAGGGGATGGCTACACCTTC. Protein product: CASSATGDGYTF.

At least ten counts were recorded for this clonotype. V usage is TRBV10-3 and J usage is TRBJ2-5, with 10 nucleotides matching TRBD1. Germline V CDR1 and CDR2: ENHRY, SYGVKD. The ends lost 2 bases at V and 3 bases at J; junction bases unmatched: 6. The CDR3 length is 16 residues. CDR3 residues: CAISEASTGGKETQYF. In DNA, the CDR3 is TGTGCCATCAGTGAGGCGTCGACAGGGGGCAAAGAGACCCAGTACTTC.

This clonotype was found many times. This chain joins TRBV6-6 and TRBJ2-5; no reliable D call. V was cut by 2 bases and J by 2 bases, with 9 bases left in between. The CDR3 is 14 amino acids. Looked up from germline, CDR1 is MNHNY and CDR2 is SVGAGI (reference sequence). The DNA for the CDR3 is TGTGCCAGCAGTTACATACGTAGACAAGAGACCCAGTACTTC. It translates to CASSYIRRQETQYF.

This clonotype was recorded at least ten times. J is TRBJ2-1 and V is TRBV4-1, with TRBD2 matching over 8 bases. V was clipped by 2 bases and J by 3 bases; unmatched bases: 12. Per germline, CDR1 MGHRA and CDR2 YSYEKL. The CDR3 length is 18 residues. This CDR3 is CASSQKSFSAGGYNEQFF. Here the CDR3 DNA reads TGCGCCAGCAGCCAAAAATCCTTCTCGGCGGGGGGCTACAATGAGCAGTTCTTC.

This clonotype was detected many times. CDR3 loop: CASSFAGGRTQYF. CDR3 DNA sequence: TGTGCCAGCAGTTTTGCTGGGGGACGGACCCAGTACTTC. This chain connects TRBV12-3 or TRBV12-4 to TRBJ2-5; TRBD1 or TRBD2 may be the D gene (5 bases each). V was clipped by 3 bases and J by 7 bases, with 12 bases between them. The CDR3 consists of 13 residues.

In its sample, this clonotype was seen many times. V and J are TRBV28 and TRBJ2-5; TRBD2 agrees at 7 bases. Trimming took 4 bases from V and 3 from J; bases not matched to a gene: 5. Germline-derived CDR1 and CDR2 are MDHEN and SYDVKM. The CDR3 is made up of 14 amino acids. This CDR3 is CASSWGTTEETQYF. The CDR3 DNA sequence: TGTGCCAGCAGTTGGGGGACTACAGAAGAGACCCAGTACTTC.

This clonotype has ten or more counts. The chain combines TRBV27 with TRBJ1-5, with D uncertain. The CDR3 has 12 amino acids. Trimming took off 2 bases at V and 9 bases at J, with 8 bases between the two ends. Germline loops: CDR1 MNHEY, CDR2 SMNVEV (reference sequence). The CDR3 here is CASSLVGGPQHF. The CDR3 DNA reads as TGTGCCAGCAGTTTAGTTGGAGGGCCCCAGCATTTT.